A single sample gave rise to the 24 T cell receptor beta chains below, sequenced in a study of chemoradiotherapy in HPV16-positive cancers. Using immunoSEQ multiplex PCR, the repertoire was profiled, and TCRdb retains in-frame clones only, with some absent. The data contain approximately 3,000 clones, around 85% of them singletons. The sequencing here drew on tumor tissue, taken from a patient who underwent chemoradiotherapy. The receptors stem from a human donor with HPV-associated anogenital cancer.

V gene TRBV19 combines with J gene TRBJ2-1; the D gene is possibly TRBD1 (6 bases). CDR1 is LNHDA, CDR2 SQIVND, per germline (reference sequence). The V and J ends lost 5 bases and 3 bases respectively, with 17 bases between them. The CDR3 is 16 residues long. Here the CDR3 DNA reads TGTGCCAGTAGTCCCACCCACAGGGTAGTCTACAATGAGCAGTTCTTC. Its translation is CASSPTHRVVYNEQFF. Variable domain in full (rest from reference TRBV19 and TRBJ2-1): DGGITQSPKYLFRKEGQNVTLSCEQNLNHDAMYWYRQDPGQGLRLIYYSQIVNDFQKGDIAEGYSVSREKKESFPLTVTSAQKNPTAFYLCASSPTHRVVYNEQFFGPGTRLTVL.

The V gene is TRBV4-1, the J gene TRBJ2-3, with 13 bases that match TRBD2. Losses at the gene ends were 0 bases for V and 3 bases for J; bases not matched to a gene: 3. From germline, CDR1 is MGHRA and CDR2 YSYEKL. CDR3 length: 17 amino acids. This CDR3 reads CASSQELAGGWTDTQYF. Here the CDR3 DNA reads TGCGCCAGCAGCCAAGAACTAGCGGGGGGGTGGACAGATACGCAGTATTTT.

The CDR3 reads CASSPGGAGTNTGELFF. The CDR3 DNA reads TGTGCCAGCAGCCCCGGGGGGGCGGGGACTAACACCGGGGAGCTGTTTTTT. The V and J genes are TRBV7-3 and TRBJ2-2, with 8 nucleotides matching TRBD2. Trimming cost V 5 bases and J 2 bases; bases outside gene matches: 10. The germline V gene has CDR1 SGHTA and CDR2 FQGTGA. The CDR3 runs 17 residues.

This chain's CDR3 is CATRWDYTDTQYF. The CDR3 nucleotides are TGCGCCACCAGATGGGACTACACAGATACGCAGTATTTT. This chain links TRBV5-1 with TRBJ2-3, with 7 bases identical to TRBD2. The V and J ends lost 9 bases and 2 bases, in that order; junction bases with no gene match: 6. Germline-derived CDR1 and CDR2 are SGHRS and YFSETQ. The CDR3 sequence is 13 residues long. The whole variable domain, remainder taken from reference TRBV5-1 and TRBJ2-3, is KAGVTQTPRYLIKTRGQQVTLSCSPISGHRSVSWYQQTPGQGLQFLFEYFSETQRNKGNFPGRFSGRQFSNSRSEMNVSTLELGDSALYLCATRWDYTDTQYFGPGTRLTVL.

This clone was counted between two and nine times. V and J are TRBV5-4 and TRBJ2-7, with D hard to call. The CDR3 length is 13 residues. CDR1 SGHNT and CDR2 YYREEE come from the germline V gene (reference sequence). Trimming removed 4 bases at V and 0 bases at J, with 8 bases between. This CDR3 reads CASSPRDSYEQYF. The CDR3, as DNA: TGTGCCAGCAGCCCCCGCGACTCCTACGAGCAGTACTTC. The whole variable domain, remainder taken from reference TRBV5-4 and TRBJ2-7, is ETGVTQSPTHLIKTRGQQVTLRCSSQSGHNTVSWYQQALGQGPQFIFQYYREEENGRGNFPPRFSGLQFPNYSSELNVNALELDDSALYLCASSPRDSYEQYFGPGTRLTVT.

This chain uses TRBV7-9 with TRBJ1-2, with D uncertain. V was clipped by 1 base and J by 0 bases, with 6 bases between them. This CDR3 has 14 amino acids. Germline V gives CDR1 SEHNR, CDR2 FQNEAQ (reference sequence). This chain's CDR3 is CASSLVVSNYGYTF. DNA for the CDR3: TGTGCCAGCAGCTTAGTGGTCTCTAACTATGGCTACACCTTC.

The rearrangement links TRBV4-2 to TRBJ2-1; 13 bases are a match to TRBD2. With 2 bases clipped from V and 6 bases from J, the junction kept 1 base outside the gene matches. CDR1 and CDR2 (germline): LGHNA, YNFKEQ. The CDR3 covers 15 residues. DNA for the CDR3: TGTGCCAGCAGCCAAACTAGCGGGGGGGCCAATGAGCAGTTCTTC. Translated: CASSQTSGGANEQFF.

This chain links TRBV9 with TRBJ2-3, with D tentatively TRBD1 (5 bases). CDR3 length: 14 residues. CDR1 is SGDLS, CDR2 YYNGEE, per germline. The ends were cut back, 3 bases at V and 3 bases at J, with 11 bases in the middle. As DNA, the CDR3 is TGTGCCAGCAGCGCTGAGACAGCTACAGATACGCAGTATTTT. Translating it yields CASSAETATDTQYF.

The genes are TRBV6-6 and TRBJ1-1; D may be TRBD1 (5 bases). V was clipped by 11 bases and J by 0 bases, with 10 bases between them. Germline loops: CDR1 MNHNY, CDR2 SVGAGI (reference sequence). This CDR3 has 12 residues. CDR3 sequence (DNA): TGTGCCGGGAGGGGACTGAACACTGAAGCTTTCTTT. It encodes CAGRGLNTEAFF.

This rearrangement joins TRBV6-1 to TRBJ2-7; the match to TRBD2 covers 7 bases. V was pared by 6 bases and J by 3 bases, with 2 bases of the junction left unmatched. This CDR3 is built from 12 residues. Per the germline V gene, CDR1 is MNHNS and CDR2 is SASEGT. The CDR3 region is CASRRDYYEQYF. The CDR3 DNA reads as TGTGCCAGCAGACGGGACTACTACGAGCAGTACTTC.

The chain has TRBV27 and TRBJ1-6, with a tentative D call TRBD1 (5 bases). V shed 5 bases and J shed 16 bases, with 18 bases lying between them. Germline V gene sequence: CDR1 MNHEY, CDR2 SMNVEV (reference sequence). The CDR3 spans 13 residues. The CDR3 spells CASSPQFLGDLHF. In DNA, the CDR3 is TGTGCCAGCAGTCCTCAATTCCTGGGGGATCTCCACTTT.

The gene calls are TRBV7-2 and TRBJ2-2; 9 bases fit TRBD1. The CDR3 totals 15 residues. The V gene's germline CDR1 is SGHTA and CDR2 FQGNSA. The junction had 6 bases not matched to a gene; V was cut back by 5 bases and J by 5 bases. The CDR3, as DNA: TGTGCCAGCAGCGCCGACAGGGGGGATACCGGGGAGCTGTTTTTT. Its protein is CASSADRGDTGELFF.

The genes are TRBV14 and TRBJ1-6, with D maybe TRBD1 (5 bases). The V end was cut by 4 bases, the J end by 10 bases, with 14 bases between. Germline CDR1 SGHDN, CDR2 FVKESK. The CDR3 sequence is 14 residues long. The CDR3 loop reads CASSPRWGGSPLHF. The CDR3, as DNA: TGTGCCAGCAGCCCCCGCTGGGGCGGGTCACCCCTCCACTTT.

CDR3 DNA: TGTGCCTGGAGTGTATGGTTTCGACAGGGGGGGAGTCATGGCTACACCTTC. This encodes CAWSVWFRQGGSHGYTF. This sequence joins TRBV30 and TRBJ1-2, with 9 positions matching TRBD1. J gave up 6 bases and V 0 bases, and 14 bases lay outside the gene matches. CDR1 and CDR2 from the germline V gene are GTSNPN and SVGIG (reference sequence). This CDR3 is built from 17 residues.

This clone came up a few times. The gene calls are TRBV4-3 and TRBJ1-3, with TRBD1 matching over 8 bases. CDR1 is LGHNA, CDR2 YSLEER, per germline. J was trimmed by 2 bases and V by 4 bases; bases with no gene match: 4. The CDR3 spans 15 residues. The CDR3 loop reads CASSPDRGAGNTIYF. CDR3 nucleotide sequence: TGCGCCAGCAGCCCCGACAGGGGAGCTGGAAACACCATATATTTT.

The CDR3 sequence is CAISVDAGEQFF. CDR3 sequence (DNA): TGTGCCATCAGTGTCGATGCGGGTGAGCAGTTCTTC. V gene TRBV10-3 combines with J gene TRBJ2-1, with D perhaps TRBD2 (5 bases). The germline V and J ends were trimmed by 4 bases and 9 bases, with 10 bases remaining between them. CDR1 is ENHRY, CDR2 SYGVKD, per germline. This CDR3 spans 12 amino acids.

The V and J genes are TRBV28 and TRBJ1-4; possible D gene TRBD1, 5 bases. V was shortened by 2 bases and J by 8 bases, with 12 bases between the two germline ends. The germline gives CDR1 MDHEN, CDR2 SYDVKM. The CDR3 covers 14 residues. CDR3 in DNA: TGTGCCAGCAGTTTAAACGGGGCCGAGGAAAAACTGTTTTTT. It yields the protein CASSLNGAEEKLFF. Filled out from reference TRBV28 and TRBJ1-4, the complete variable domain reads DVKVTQSSRYLVKRTGEKVFLECVQDMDHENMFWYRQDPGLGLRLIYFSYDVKMKEKGDIPEGYSVSREKKERFSLILESASTNQTSMYLCASSLNGAEEKLFFGSGTQLSVL.

The chain has TRBV10-3 and TRBJ2-1; TRBD2 aligns across 12 bases. CDR1 is ENHRY, CDR2 SYGVKD, per germline. The trim removed 4 bases at V and 2 bases at J, leaving 0 bases unmatched. The CDR3 is 15 amino acids. The CDR3 is CAISASGGAYNEQFF. CDR3 nucleotides: TGTGCCATCAGTGCTAGCGGGGGGGCCTACAATGAGCAGTTCTTC.

The rearrangement uses TRBV11-3 and TRBJ2-1; maybe TRBD2 (6 bases). V dropped 1 base and J dropped 5 bases, with 6 bases sitting between them. CDR1 SGHNT and CDR2 YENEEA come from the germline V gene. The CDR3 extends over 13 amino acids. The CDR3 protein is CASSLGGDNEQFF. CDR3 DNA: TGTGCCAGCAGCTTAGGGGGGGACAATGAGCAGTTCTTC.

Regarding this clone: A junction end diverges from the germline sequence, so it may reflect a read error. The identical CDR3 is also encoded by other nucleotide sequences in the sample. This chain joins TRBV7-6 and TRBJ2-5; TRBD2 is a possible D gene (7 bases). Germline V lookup: CDR1 SGHVS, CDR2 FNYEAQ. This CDR3 is built from 18 residues. CDR3 in amino acids: CASSLGQKPFGGPETQYF. The CDR3 nucleotides are TGTGCCAGTAGCTTAGGTCAAAAGCCGTTCGGGGGGCCGGAGACCCAGTACTTC. Variable domain in full (rest from reference TRBV7-6 and TRBJ2-5): GAGVSQSPRYKVTKRGQDVALRCDPISGHVSLYWYRQALGQGPEFLTYFNYEAQQDKSGLPNDRFSAERPEGSISTLTIQRTEQRDSAMYRCASSLGQKPFGGPETQYFGPGTRLLVL.

This chain uses TRBV27 with TRBJ1-2; D is perhaps TRBD1 (5 bases). Trimming took 8 bases from V and 5 from J, leaving 15 bases between them. The CDR3 is made up of 13 amino acids. Germline assignment: CDR1 MNHEY and CDR2 SMNVEV (reference sequence). CDR3 sequence reads: CASRPRTSYGYTF. CDR3 DNA: TGTGCCAGCCGACCCCGGACATCATATGGCTACACCTTC.

The chain has TRBV18 and TRBJ2-2; 8 nucleotides match TRBD2. V shed 3 bases, J shed 1 base, and the junction held 4 bases outside the gene matches. The CDR3 is made up of 16 amino acids. Germline V CDR1 and CDR2: KGHSH, LQKENI. CDR3 sequence reads: CASSPMTSENTGELFF. In nucleotides, the CDR3 is TGTGCCAGCTCACCTATGACTAGCGAGAACACCGGGGAGCTGTTTTTT.

CDR3 coding DNA: TGTGCCAGCAGCTTCTCAGCTAGCGGGTTAAGCTCCTACGAGCAGTACTTC. Translated, it gives CASSFSASGLSSYEQYF. The chain joins TRBV5-4 to TRBJ2-7; 8 bases match TRBD2. This CDR3 has 17 amino acids. Germline V gene data show CDR1 as SGHNT and CDR2 as YYREEE (reference sequence). V dropped 2 bases and J dropped 0; count of bases not matched to a gene: 10.

The rearrangement uses TRBV6-6 and TRBJ1-2; 9 bases agree with TRBD1. This CDR3 contains 14 residues. The germline V gene encodes CDR1 MNHNY and CDR2 SVGAGI (reference sequence). V dropped 5 bases and J dropped 8; count of bases not matched to a gene: 9. CDR3 sequence reads: CASSHTGQGQGYTF. As DNA, the CDR3 is TGTGCCAGCAGTCACACGGGACAGGGCCAGGGCTACACCTTC.